This T cell receptor beta chain was sequenced for a study of blood T cell repertoires in COVID-19. Study-level information: Samples representing acute and convalescent COVID-19 were sourced from the United States, Italy and Spain. Nucleic acid was either cDNA or gDNA, and it came from T cells, B-cell-depleted T cells, or PBMCs.

In the original workflow: Reference gene primer amplification in the assay estimated nucleated cell counts. Produced via immunoSEQ multiplex PCR; TCRdb's table is partial and in-frame only. V, J and clone size are taken as reported in that table, and D and trimming were inferred from the DNA itself. Here the sample spans about 150,000 clones, 84% being singletons. Germline CDR1 is LGHDT and CDR2 is YNNKEL (reference sequence). J lost 5 bases, V lost 4 bases, and 5 bases had no gene match. This CDR3 spans 14 amino acids. The sequenced sample was peripheral blood. The rearrangement joins TRBV3-1 (or the pseudogene TRBV3-2) to TRBJ1-1; 9 positions agree with TRBD1. This TCR derives from a woman between 45 and 60 years old with acute or convalescent COVID-19. CDR3 bases: TGTGCCAGCAGCCGGACAGGGGAAGGAACTGAAGCTTTCTTT. Translated: CASSRTGEGTEAFF.